The TCR beta chain under discussion was sequenced for a study of STAT5B mutations in CD4+ large granular lymphocyte leukemia. The assay was run at survey level. Sequencing used immunoSEQ multiplex PCR; TCRdb keeps in-frame clones, though not all of them. The table lists tens of thousands of clones, about 90% of them singletons. Germline CDR1 and CDR2: SEHNR and FQNEAQ (reference sequence). V lost 4 bases and J lost 0, with 7 bases in between. The CDR3 spans 13 residues. Sequencing was performed on CD4+ T cells from blood buffy coats. J is TRBJ2-7 and V is TRBV7-9; D not resolved. This clonotype originated in a human donor in good health. The DNA of the CDR3 is TGTGCCAGCAGCTACCCAAACTCCTACGAGCAGTACTTC. Protein product: CASSYPNSYEQYF.